One and the same sample provided the 12 T cell receptor beta chains below, sequenced in a study of monozygotic twins with inflammatory bowel disease. TCRdb reanalyzed the 5' RACE reads, giving one entry per CDR3 protein sequence and no DNA. This listing includes around 450,000 distinct CDR3 sequences. Sequencing used blood. All receptors come from a human donor with ulcerative colitis or Crohn's disease, or a healthy co-twin of an affected twin (not recorded which).

The rearrangement joins TRBV6-5 to TRBJ1-3; as DNA is missing, the TRBD1 call by TCRdb cannot be tested. Looked up from germline, CDR1 is MNHEY and CDR2 is SVGAGI. CDR3 length: 14 amino acids. CDR3 region: CASSFGTAGNTIYF.

The chain links TRBV3-1 to TRBJ2-7; TCRdb proposes TRBD1, but this gene call is untestable without DNA. Germline CDR1 and CDR2: LGHDT and YNNKEL (reference sequence). The CDR3 is 12 residues long. The CDR3 loop reads CASSQGRVEQYF.

The J gene is TRBJ2-6, the V gene TRBV5-1. Per germline, CDR1 SGHRS and CDR2 YFSETQ. The CDR3 length is 15 residues. The chain's CDR3 is CASSLEGTGANVLTF.

J is TRBJ2-7 and V is TRBV20-1; the D call from TCRdb, TRBD1, cannot be confirmed without DNA. This CDR3 is built from 14 residues. CDR1 is DFQATT, CDR2 SNEGSKA, per germline (reference sequence). The CDR3 region is CSARDRGRTYEQYF.

This chain links TRBV5-6 with TRBJ1-2; no DNA is available, so the TRBD1 call from TCRdb remains unchecked. The CDR3 contains 14 residues. Germline CDR1 reads SGHDT; CDR2 reads YYEEEE. CDR3 region: CASSFSGRRSGYTF.

The gene calls are TRBV20-1 and TRBJ2-1; no DNA is available, so the TRBD2 call from TCRdb remains unchecked. The CDR3 has 15 residues. The germline V gene encodes CDR1 DFQATT and CDR2 SNEGSKA (reference sequence). CDR3 region: CSASIRDYSRNEQFF.

V usage is TRBV20-1 and J usage is TRBJ1-2; the TCRdb D gene call, TRBD1, has no DNA to confirm it. The CDR3 totals 11 residues. Germline values: CDR1 DFQATT, CDR2 SNEGSKA (reference sequence). This CDR3 reads CSAFWGGGYTF.

The chain recombines TRBV3-1 with TRBJ2-2; TCRdb names TRBD1, which stays unverified in the absence of DNA. The CDR3 consists of 15 residues. Germline V gene sequence: CDR1 LGHDT, CDR2 YNNKEL (reference sequence). CDR3 protein: CASSPWGRNTGELFF.

CDR3 amino acids: CASSLAGLGLAGQNTGELFF. V gene TRBV7-2 combines with J gene TRBJ2-2; lacking DNA, the TRBD2 call made by TCRdb goes unchecked. The CDR3 sequence is 20 residues long. The germline CDR1 and CDR2 sequences are SGHTA and FQGNSA.

This chain links TRBV20-1 with TRBJ2-5; TCRdb calls TRBD1, which cannot be checked without DNA. CDR3 length equals 13 residues. Looked up from germline, CDR1 is DFQATT and CDR2 is SNEGSKA (reference sequence). The CDR3 reads CSAREDSPGTQYF.

The rearrangement joins TRBV14 to TRBJ2-1; TCRdb outputs TRBD2, but without DNA this stays unchecked. CDR3 length equals 17 residues. Germline CDR1 is SGHDN and CDR2 is FVKESK. The CDR3 sequence is CASSPGLAGASYNEQFF.

The V and J genes are TRBV30 and TRBJ2-2; no DNA is available, so the TRBD1 call from TCRdb remains unchecked. CDR3 length equals 17 residues. Germline lookup yields CDR1 GTSNPN and CDR2 SVGIG (reference sequence). The CDR3 here is CAWSPPRTGKNTGELFF.